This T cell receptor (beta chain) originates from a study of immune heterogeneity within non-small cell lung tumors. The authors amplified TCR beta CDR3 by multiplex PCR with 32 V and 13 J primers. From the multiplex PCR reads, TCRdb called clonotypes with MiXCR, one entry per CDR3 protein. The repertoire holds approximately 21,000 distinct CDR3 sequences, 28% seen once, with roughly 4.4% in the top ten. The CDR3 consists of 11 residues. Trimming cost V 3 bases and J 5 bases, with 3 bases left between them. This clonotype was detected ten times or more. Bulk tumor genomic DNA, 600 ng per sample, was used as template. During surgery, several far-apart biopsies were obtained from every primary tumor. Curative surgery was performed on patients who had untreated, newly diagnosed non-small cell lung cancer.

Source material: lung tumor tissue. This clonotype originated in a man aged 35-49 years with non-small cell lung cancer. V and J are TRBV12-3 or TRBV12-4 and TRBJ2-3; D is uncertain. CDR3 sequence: CASSFGDTQYF. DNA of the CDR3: TGTGCCAGCAGTTTTGGAGATACGCAGTATTTT.